These 6 T cell receptor beta chains were all obtained from the same sample, sequenced in a study of T cells in Graves' hyperthyroidism and ophthalmopathy (dated by TCRdb to about 2019). The library was generated by multiplex PCR. TCRdb lists the instrument as Illumina HiSeq 2000. TCR beta CDR3 regions were amplified from RNA transcripts. The first round of RT-PCR for the TCR CDR3 was performed with the HTBI primer set and the Qiagen OneStep RT-PCR kit. TCRdb applied fastp at Q25 and MiXCR to the public reads, then kept only in-frame beta chains. Entries that share a CDR3 protein sequence are merged under the most common genes and DNA. Recorded for this sample are around 700,000 distinct CDR3 sequences; roughly 32% of them occurred a single time. Around a third of the sample is in the top ten clones. Sequenced input: blood. Receptors originate from a woman aged 35 to 49 with Graves' hyperthyroidism.

This clonotype turned up a few times. The chain combines TRBV4-1 with TRBJ2-2, with 10 bases fitting TRBD2. V shed 2 bases, J shed 6 bases, and the junction held 0 bases outside the gene matches. The CDR3 runs to 14 residues. CDR1 and CDR2 from the germline V gene are MGHRA and YSYEKL. The CDR3 here is CASSQLAGAGELFF. The DNA of the CDR3 is TGCGCCAGCAGCCAACTAGCGGGAGCCGGGGAGCTGTTTTTT.

CDR3 coding DNA: TGTGCCAGCAGTTTCGGGGCAGGCCTGGGCAGGGTGAACACTGAAGCTTTCTTT. Protein: CASSFGAGLGRVNTEAFF. V usage is TRBV12-3 or TRBV12-4 and J usage is TRBJ1-1, with TRBD1 as a possible D gene (5 bases). The ends were cut back, 3 bases at V and 0 bases at J, with 20 bases in the middle. The CDR3 spans 18 residues.

V usage is TRBV28 and J usage is TRBJ1-2; no definite D call. The CDR3 consists of 12 residues. Per the germline V gene, CDR1 is MDHEN and CDR2 is SYDVKM. Deletions cut 7 bases from V and 2 bases from J, with 8 bases between. CDR3 loop: CASKGSNYGYTF. The CDR3 coding sequence is TGTGCCAGCAAAGGGTCGAACTATGGCTACACCTTC.

This clonotype came up many times. The chain carries TRBV6-1 and TRBJ1-5; D not certain. Germline V lookup: CDR1 MNHNS, CDR2 SASEGT. This CDR3 is 14 amino acids long. Trimming pared 3 bases from V and 0 bases from J, leaving 6 bases between. The chain's CDR3 is CASSEKGSNQPQHF. Written as DNA, the CDR3 is TGTGCCAGCAGTGAGAAGGGTAGCAATCAGCCCCAGCATTTT.

The chain links TRBV9 to TRBJ2-6; D is unresolved. CDR1 SGDLS and CDR2 YYNGEE come from the germline V gene. The CDR3 covers 17 residues. V was clipped by 4 bases and J by 0 bases, with 14 bases between them. For the CDR3, the DNA is TGTGCCAGCAGCCCGGCCTGGGGTGGCTCTGGGGCCAACGTCCTGACTTTC. Residues: CASSPAWGGSGANVLTF.

This clonotype appeared a few times. The chain uses TRBV28 and TRBJ2-7; D is unresolved. The CDR3 totals 13 residues. Between the trimmed V and J ends, which lost 8 bases and 3 bases, there was a span of 14 bases. Germline values: CDR1 MDHEN, CDR2 SYDVKM. For the CDR3, the DNA is TGTGCCAGCCATAGTAGGGATGTCTACGAGCAGTACTTC. Its protein product is CASHSRDVYEQYF.